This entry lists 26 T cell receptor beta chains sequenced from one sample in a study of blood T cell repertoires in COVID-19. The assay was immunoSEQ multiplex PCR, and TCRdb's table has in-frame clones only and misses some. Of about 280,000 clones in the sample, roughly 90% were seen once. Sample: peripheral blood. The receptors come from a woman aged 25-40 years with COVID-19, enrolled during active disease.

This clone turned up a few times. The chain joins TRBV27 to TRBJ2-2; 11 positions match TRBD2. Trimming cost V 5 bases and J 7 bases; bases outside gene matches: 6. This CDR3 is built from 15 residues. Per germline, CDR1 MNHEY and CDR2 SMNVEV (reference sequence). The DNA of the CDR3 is TGTGCCAGCAGTGTAGCGGGAGGGCCCGTCGGGGAGCTGTTTTTT. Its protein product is CASSVAGGPVGELFF.

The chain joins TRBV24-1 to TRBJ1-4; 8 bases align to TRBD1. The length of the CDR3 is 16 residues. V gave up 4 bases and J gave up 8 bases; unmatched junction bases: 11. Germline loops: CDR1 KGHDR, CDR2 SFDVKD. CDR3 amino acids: CATSDRGQGGGEKLFF. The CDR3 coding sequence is TGTGCCACCAGTGACCGCGGACAGGGAGGAGGGGAAAAACTGTTTTTT.

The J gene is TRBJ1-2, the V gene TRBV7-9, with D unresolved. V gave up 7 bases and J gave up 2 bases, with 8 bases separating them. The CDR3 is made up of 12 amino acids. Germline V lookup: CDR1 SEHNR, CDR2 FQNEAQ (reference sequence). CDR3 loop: CASNSLNYGYTF. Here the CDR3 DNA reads TGTGCCAGCAACTCCTTAAACTATGGCTACACCTTC.

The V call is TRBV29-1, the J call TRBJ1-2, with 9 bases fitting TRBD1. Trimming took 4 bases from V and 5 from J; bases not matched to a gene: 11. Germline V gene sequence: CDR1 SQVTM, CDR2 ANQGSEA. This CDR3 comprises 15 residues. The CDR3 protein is CSVGEDRGNIYGYTF. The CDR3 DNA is TGCAGCGTTGGGGAGGACAGGGGTAATATTTATGGCTACACCTTC.

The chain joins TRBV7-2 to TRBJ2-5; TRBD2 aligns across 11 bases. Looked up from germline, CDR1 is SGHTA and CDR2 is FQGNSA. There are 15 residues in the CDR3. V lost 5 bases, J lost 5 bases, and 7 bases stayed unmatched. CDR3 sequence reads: CASSTASGRMETQYF. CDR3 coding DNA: TGTGCCAGCAGCACTGCTAGCGGGAGGATGGAGACCCAGTACTTC.

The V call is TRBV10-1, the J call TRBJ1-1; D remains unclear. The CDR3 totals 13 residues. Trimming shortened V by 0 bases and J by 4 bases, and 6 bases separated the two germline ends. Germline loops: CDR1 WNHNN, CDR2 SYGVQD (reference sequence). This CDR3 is CASSESLSTEAFF. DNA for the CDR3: TGCGCCAGCAGTGAGTCTCTGAGCACTGAAGCTTTCTTT.

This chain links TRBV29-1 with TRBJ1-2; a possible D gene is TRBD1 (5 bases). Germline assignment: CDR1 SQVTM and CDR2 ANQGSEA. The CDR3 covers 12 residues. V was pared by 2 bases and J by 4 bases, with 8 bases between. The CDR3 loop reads CSVESTAYGYTF. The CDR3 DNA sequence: TGCAGCGTTGAATCGACAGCCTATGGCTACACCTTC.

The CDR3 coding sequence is TGTGCCAGCAGCCAAGGGACAGGGGGTAGCTCACCCCTCCACTTT. Translating it yields CASSQGTGGSSPLHF. The rearrangement joins TRBV3-1 (or the pseudogene TRBV3-2) to TRBJ1-6; 10 nucleotides align to TRBD1. CDR1 LGHDT and CDR2 YNNKEL come from the germline V gene (reference sequence). The CDR3 loop spans 15 amino acids. The V and J ends lost 1 base and 10 bases, in that order; junction bases with no gene match: 4.

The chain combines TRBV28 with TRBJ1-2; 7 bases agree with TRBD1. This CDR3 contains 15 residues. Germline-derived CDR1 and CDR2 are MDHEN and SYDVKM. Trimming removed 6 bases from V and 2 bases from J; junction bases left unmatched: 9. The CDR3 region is CASRYTGVANYGYTF. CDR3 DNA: TGTGCCAGCAGATATACAGGGGTAGCCAACTATGGCTACACCTTC.

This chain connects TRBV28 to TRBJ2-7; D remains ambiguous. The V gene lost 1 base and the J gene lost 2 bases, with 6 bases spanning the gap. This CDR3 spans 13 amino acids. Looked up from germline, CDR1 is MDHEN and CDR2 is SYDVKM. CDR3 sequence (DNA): TGTGCCAGCAGTTTATCCGAGGCCTACGAGCAGTACTTC. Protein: CASSLSEAYEQYF.

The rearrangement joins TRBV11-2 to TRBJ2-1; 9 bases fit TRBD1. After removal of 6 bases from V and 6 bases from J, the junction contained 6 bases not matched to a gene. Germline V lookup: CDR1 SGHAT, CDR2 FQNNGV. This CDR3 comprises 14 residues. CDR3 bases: TGTGCCAGCAGGGGGACAGGGCGAGGCAATGAGCAGTTCTTC. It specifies CASRGTGRGNEQFF.

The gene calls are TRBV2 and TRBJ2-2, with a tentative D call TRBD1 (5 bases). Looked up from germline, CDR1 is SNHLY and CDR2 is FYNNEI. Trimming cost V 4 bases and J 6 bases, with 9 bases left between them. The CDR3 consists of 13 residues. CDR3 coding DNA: TGTGCCAGCAGTGGCAGGGTCTCCGGGGAGCTGTTTTTT. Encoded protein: CASSGRVSGELFF.

CDR3 nucleotide sequence: TGCGCCAGCAGCTTCCTTAGACTAGAGGGGATGGATGAGCAGTTCTTC. Translation gives CASSFLRLEGMDEQFF. The chain combines TRBV5-1 with TRBJ2-1, with a possible D match to TRBD2 (6 bases). Germline V CDR1 and CDR2: SGHRS, YFSETQ. The CDR3 length is 16 residues. Deletions cut 2 bases from V and 8 bases from J, with 20 bases between.

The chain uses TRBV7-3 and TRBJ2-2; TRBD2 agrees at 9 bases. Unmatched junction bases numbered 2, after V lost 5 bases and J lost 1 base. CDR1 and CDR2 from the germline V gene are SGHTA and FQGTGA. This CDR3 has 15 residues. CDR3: CASSRTSVNTGELFF. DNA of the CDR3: TGTGCCAGCAGCCGGACTAGCGTGAACACCGGGGAGCTGTTTTTT.

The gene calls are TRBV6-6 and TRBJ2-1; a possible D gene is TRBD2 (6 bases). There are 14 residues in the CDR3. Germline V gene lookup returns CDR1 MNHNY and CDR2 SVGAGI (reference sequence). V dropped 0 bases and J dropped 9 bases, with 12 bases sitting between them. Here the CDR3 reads CASSYSILAPEQFF. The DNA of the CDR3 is TGTGCCAGCAGTTACTCGATACTAGCCCCTGAGCAGTTCTTC.

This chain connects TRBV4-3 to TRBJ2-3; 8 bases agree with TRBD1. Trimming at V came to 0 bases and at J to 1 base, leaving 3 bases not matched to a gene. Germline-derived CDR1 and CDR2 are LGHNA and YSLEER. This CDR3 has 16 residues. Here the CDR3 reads CASSQEVTGGTDTQYF. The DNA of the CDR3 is TGCGCCAGCAGCCAAGAGGTGACAGGGGGCACAGATACGCAGTATTTT.

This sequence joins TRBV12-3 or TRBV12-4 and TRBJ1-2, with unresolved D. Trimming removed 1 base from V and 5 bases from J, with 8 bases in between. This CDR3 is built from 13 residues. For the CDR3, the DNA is TGTGCCAGCAGTTTAGACAGCTTATATGGCTACACCTTC. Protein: CASSLDSLYGYTF.

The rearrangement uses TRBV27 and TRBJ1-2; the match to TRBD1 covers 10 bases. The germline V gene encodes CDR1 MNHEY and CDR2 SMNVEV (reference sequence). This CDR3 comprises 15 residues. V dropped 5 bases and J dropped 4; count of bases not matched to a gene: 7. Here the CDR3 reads CASSLRTGGSYGYTF. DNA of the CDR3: TGTGCCAGCAGTCTGAGGACAGGGGGTAGCTATGGCTACACCTTC.

This CDR3 reads CASSLGQVNTEAFF. The CDR3 DNA reads as TGCGCCAGCAGCTTGGGGCAGGTGAACACTGAAGCTTTCTTT. The chain joins TRBV5-1 to TRBJ1-1; D remains unclear. The CDR3 has 14 residues. V gave up 0 bases and J gave up 0 bases, with 6 bases separating them. Germline V gene data show CDR1 as SGHRS and CDR2 as YFSETQ.

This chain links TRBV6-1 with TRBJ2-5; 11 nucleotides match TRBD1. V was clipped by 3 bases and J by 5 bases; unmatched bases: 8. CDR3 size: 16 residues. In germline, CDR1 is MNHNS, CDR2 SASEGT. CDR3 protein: CASSDVRTGGGETQYF. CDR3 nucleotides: TGTGCCAGCAGTGATGTAAGGACAGGGGGCGGGGAGACCCAGTACTTC.

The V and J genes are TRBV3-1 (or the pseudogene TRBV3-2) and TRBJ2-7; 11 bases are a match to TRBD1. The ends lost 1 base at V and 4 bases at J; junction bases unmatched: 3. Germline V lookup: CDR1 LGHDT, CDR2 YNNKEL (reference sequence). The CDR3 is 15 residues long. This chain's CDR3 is CASSQADRGLYEQYF. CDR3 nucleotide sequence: TGTGCCAGCAGCCAAGCGGACAGGGGGCTTTACGAGCAGTACTTC.

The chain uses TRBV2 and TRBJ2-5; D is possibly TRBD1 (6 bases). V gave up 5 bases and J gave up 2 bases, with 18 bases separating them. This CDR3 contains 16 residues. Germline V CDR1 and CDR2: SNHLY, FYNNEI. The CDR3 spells CASSSSSTGTQETQYF. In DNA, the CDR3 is TGTGCCAGCAGTTCCTCCTCAACCGGGACACAAGAGACCCAGTACTTC.

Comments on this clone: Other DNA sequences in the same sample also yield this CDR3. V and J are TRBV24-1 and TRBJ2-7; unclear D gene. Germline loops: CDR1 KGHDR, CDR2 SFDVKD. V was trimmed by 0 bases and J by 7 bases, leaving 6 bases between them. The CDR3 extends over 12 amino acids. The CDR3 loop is CATSDLVGEQYF. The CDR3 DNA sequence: TGTGCCACCAGTGATTTGGTCGGTGAGCAGTACTTC.

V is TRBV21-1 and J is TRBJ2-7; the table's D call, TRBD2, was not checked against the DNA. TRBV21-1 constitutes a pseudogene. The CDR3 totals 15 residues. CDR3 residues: CASSDPGLAFYEQYF. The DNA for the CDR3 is TGTGCCAGCAGCGACCCGGGACTAGCGTTCTACGAGCAGTACTTC.

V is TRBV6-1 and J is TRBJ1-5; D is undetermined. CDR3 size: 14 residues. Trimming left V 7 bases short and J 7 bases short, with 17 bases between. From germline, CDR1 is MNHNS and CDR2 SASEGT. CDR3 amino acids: CASNYGEARQPQHF. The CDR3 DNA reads TGTGCCAGCAACTACGGGGAGGCGCGGCAGCCCCAGCATTTT.

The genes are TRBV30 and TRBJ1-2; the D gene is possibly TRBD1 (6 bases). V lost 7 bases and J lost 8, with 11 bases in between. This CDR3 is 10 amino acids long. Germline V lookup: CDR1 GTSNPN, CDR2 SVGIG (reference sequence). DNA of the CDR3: TGTGCCTTACGGACAGCCGGCTACACCTTC. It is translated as CALRTAGYTF. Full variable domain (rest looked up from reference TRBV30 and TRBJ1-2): SQTIHQWPATLVQPVGSPLSLECTVEGTSNPNLYWYRQAAGRGLQLLFYSVGIGQISSEVPQNLSASRPQDRQFILSSKKLLLSDSGFYLCALRTAGYTFGSGTRLTVV.